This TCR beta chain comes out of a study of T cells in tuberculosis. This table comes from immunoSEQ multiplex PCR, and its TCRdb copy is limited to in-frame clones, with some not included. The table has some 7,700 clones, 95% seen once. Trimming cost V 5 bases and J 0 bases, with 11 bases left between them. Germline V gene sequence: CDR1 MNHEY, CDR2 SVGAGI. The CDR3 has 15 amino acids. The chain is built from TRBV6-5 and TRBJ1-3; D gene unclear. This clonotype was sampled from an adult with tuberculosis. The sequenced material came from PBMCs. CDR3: CASSTVGSSGNTIYF. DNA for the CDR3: TGTGCCAGCAGTACAGTGGGTTCCTCTGGAAACACCATATATTTT.